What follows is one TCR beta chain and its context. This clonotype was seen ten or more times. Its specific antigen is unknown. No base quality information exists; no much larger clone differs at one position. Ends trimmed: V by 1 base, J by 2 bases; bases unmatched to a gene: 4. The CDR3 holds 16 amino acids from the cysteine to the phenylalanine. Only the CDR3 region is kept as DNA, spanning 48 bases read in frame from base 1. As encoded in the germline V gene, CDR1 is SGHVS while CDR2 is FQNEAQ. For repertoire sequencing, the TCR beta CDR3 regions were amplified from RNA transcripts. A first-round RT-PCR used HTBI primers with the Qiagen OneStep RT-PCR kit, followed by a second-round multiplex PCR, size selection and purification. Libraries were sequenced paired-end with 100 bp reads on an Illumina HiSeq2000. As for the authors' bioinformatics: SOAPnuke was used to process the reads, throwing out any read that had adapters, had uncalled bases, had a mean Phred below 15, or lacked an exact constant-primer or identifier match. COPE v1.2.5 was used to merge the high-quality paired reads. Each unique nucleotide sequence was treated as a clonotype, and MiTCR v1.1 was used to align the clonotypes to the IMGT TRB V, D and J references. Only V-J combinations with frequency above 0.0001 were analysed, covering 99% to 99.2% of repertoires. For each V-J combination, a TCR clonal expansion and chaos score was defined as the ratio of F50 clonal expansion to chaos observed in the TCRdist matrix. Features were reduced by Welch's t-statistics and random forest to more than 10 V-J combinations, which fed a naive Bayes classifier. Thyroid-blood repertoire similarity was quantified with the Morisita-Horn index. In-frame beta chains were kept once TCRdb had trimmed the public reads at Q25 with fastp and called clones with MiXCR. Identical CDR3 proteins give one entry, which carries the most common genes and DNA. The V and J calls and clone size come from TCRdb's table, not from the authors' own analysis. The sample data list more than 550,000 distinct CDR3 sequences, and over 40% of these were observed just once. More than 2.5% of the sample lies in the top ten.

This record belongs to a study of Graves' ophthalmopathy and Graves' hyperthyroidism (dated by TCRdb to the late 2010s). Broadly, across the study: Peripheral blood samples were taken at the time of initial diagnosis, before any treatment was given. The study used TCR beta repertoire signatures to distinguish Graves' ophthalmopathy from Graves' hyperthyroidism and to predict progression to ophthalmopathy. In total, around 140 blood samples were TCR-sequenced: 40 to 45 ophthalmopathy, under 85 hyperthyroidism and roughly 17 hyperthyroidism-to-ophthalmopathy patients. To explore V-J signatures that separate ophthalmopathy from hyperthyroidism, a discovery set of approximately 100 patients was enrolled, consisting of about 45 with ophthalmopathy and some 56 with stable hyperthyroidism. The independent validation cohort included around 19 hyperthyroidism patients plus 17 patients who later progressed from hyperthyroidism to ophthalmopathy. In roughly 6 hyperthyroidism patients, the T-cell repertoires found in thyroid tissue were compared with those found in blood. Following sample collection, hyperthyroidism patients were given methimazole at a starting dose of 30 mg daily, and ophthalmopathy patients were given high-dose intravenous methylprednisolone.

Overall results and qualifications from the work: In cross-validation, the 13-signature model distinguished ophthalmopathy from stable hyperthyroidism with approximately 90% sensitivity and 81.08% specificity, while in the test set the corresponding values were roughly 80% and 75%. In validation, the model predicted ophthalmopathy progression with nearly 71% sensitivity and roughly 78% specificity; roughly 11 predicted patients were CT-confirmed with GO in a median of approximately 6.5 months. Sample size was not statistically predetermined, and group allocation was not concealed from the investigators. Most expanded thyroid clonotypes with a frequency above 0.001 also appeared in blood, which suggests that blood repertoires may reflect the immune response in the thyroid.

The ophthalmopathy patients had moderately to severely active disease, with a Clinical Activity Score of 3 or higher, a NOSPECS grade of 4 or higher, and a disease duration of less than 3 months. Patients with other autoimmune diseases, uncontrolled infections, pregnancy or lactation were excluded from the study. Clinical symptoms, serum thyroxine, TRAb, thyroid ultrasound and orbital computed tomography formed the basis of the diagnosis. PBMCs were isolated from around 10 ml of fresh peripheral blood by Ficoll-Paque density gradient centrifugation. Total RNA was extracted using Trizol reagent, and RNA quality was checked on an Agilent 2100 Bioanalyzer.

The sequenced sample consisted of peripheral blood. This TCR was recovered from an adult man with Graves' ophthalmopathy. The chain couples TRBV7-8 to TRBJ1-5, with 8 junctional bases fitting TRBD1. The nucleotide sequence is TGTGCCAGCAGCTTAGGCTCAGGGGGCGGCAATCAGCCCCAGCATTTT. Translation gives CASSLGSGGGNQPQHF.